Listed below are T cell receptor beta chains from one sample, sequenced in a study of cytomegalovirus exposure and HLA in healthy donors. Only in-frame clones appear in the TCRdb table, and some are missing; sequencing was by immunoSEQ multiplex PCR. This sample's clone table lists about 54,000 clones. The sequenced material came from PBMCs. The origin of the receptors is a woman between 40 and 55 years old in good health and CMV-seronegative. CDR3s include the opening cysteine and the closing phenylalanine or tryptophan. Each record gives: D gene, J gene, V gene, CDR3 protein, CDR3 DNA. The D gene is left open where the match is weak.

>NA|TRBJ2-7|TRBV15
CATSNGLMSPSEQYF
TGTGCCACCAGCAACGGCCTAATGTCTCCTAGCGAGCAGTACTTC
>TRBD2|TRBJ2-7|TRBV5-6
CASSLRRLAGNYEQYF
TGTGCCAGCAGCTTAAGAAGACTAGCGGGAAACTACGAGCAGTACTTC
>TRBD1|TRBJ2-7|TRBV18
CASSPRSVGQGTYEQYF
TGTGCCAGCTCACCACGAAGTGTGGGACAGGGGACCTACGAGCAGTACTTC
>TRBD1|TRBJ1-5|TRBV6-5
CASSKTGGHNQPQHF
TGTGCCAGCAGTAAAACAGGGGGCCATAATCAGCCCCAGCATTTT
>TRBD2|TRBJ2-3|TRBV7-2
CASSPGLGGTDTQYF
TGTGCCAGCAGCCCGGGACTAGGCGGGACAGATACGCAGTATTTT
>NA|TRBJ1-1|TRBV19
CASSRGDLNTEAFF
TGTGCCAGTAGTCGGGGTGACTTGAACACTGAAGCTTTCTTT
>NA|TRBJ1-2|TRBV19
CASSIEGVSNYGYTF
TGTGCCAGTAGTATTGAAGGGGTTTCTAACTATGGCTACACCTTC
>NA|TRBJ1-1|TRBV6-5
CASSYSTGTRPEAFF
TGTGCCAGCAGTTACTCGACGGGTACCCGTCCTGAAGCTTTCTTT
>NA|TRBJ2-1|TRBV6-5
CASTPSGTLYNEQFF
TGTGCCAGCACCCCATCAGGGACTCTCTACAATGAGCAGTTCTTC
>NA|TRBJ2-7|TRBV5-5
CASSLGGVGGEQYF
TGTGCCAGCAGCTTGGGGGGGGTTGGCGGCGAGCAGTACTTC
>NA|TRBJ1-5|TRBV6-5
CASSYSGTSNQPQHF
TGTGCCAGCAGTTACTCGGGGACAAGTAATCAGCCCCAGCATTTT
>TRBD2|TRBJ2-5|TRBV29-1
CSICEDLTSEETQYF
TGCAGCATATGCGAGGATCTCACTAGCGAAGAGACCCAGTACTTC
>NA|TRBJ1-1|TRBV9
CASSAAGVEAFF
TGTGCCAGCAGCGCCGCAGGGGTCGAAGCTTTCTTT
>NA|TRBJ2-7|TRBV5-1
CASSQERSPYEQYF
TGCGCCAGCAGCCAGGAAAGGTCACCCTACGAGCAGTACTTC
>TRBD1|TRBJ2-2|TRBV9
CASSPGLPGQGIYTGELFF
TGTGCCAGCAGCCCCGGATTGCCGGGACAGGGGATTTACACCGGGGAGCTGTTTTTT
>NA|TRBJ1-1|TRBV7-2
CASSLERGRPETF
TGTGCCAGCAGCTTAGAACGCGGCCGACCCGAAACTTTT
>TRBD1|TRBJ2-7|TRBV19
CASSIAPGTGREQYF
TGTGCCAGTAGTATTGCCCCCGGGACAGGGAGGGAGCAGTACTTC
>NA|TRBJ2-7|TRBV18
CASSQSTGPSYEQYF
TGTGCCAGCTCGCAGTCGACAGGTCCGTCCTACGAGCAGTACTTC
>NA|TRBJ1-5|TRBV28
CASSLQGSQPQHF
TGTGCCAGCAGTCTCCAGGGTAGTCAGCCCCAGCATTTT
>TRBD1|TRBJ2-5|TRBV15
CATSRGGQYQETQYF
TGTGCCACCAGCAGAGGGGGACAGTACCAAGAGACCCAGTACTTC
>NA|TRBJ1-2|TRBV19
CASSIEARTSYGYTF
TGTGCCAGTAGTATAGAGGCCAGGACTTCCTATGGCTACACCTTC
>TRBD1|TRBJ1-2|TRBV5-1
CASSSPGQGGYTF
TGCGCCAGCAGCTCCCCGGGACAGGGTGGCTACACCTTC
>NA|TRBJ2-5|TRBV29-1
CSVVPGEYGETQYF
TGCAGCGTTGTGCCAGGGGAGTATGGGGAGACCCAGTACTTC
>NA|TRBJ2-3|TRBV7-9
CASSSSAAYTQYF
TGTGCCAGCAGCTCGAGCGCGGCCTATACGCAGTATTTT
>NA|TRBJ1-3|TRBV9
CASRRTPASGNTIYF
TGTGCCAGCCGACGGACTCCAGCCTCTGGAAACACCATATATTTT
>NA|TRBJ1-5|TRBV6-6
CASSYSAQPQHF
TGTGCCAGCAGTTACTCGGCTCAGCCCCAGCATTTT
>NA|TRBJ2-1|TRBV4-1
CASSQEAGPSYNEQFF
TGCGCCAGCAGCCAAGAAGCAGGGCCCTCCTACAATGAGCAGTTCTTC
>TRBD2|TRBJ2-7|TRBV7-2
CASSLGTSGSYEQYF
TGTGCCAGCAGCTTAGGGACTAGCGGGAGCTACGAGCAGTACTTC
>NA|TRBJ1-1|TRBV2
CASSEWGGGDTEAFF
TGTGCCAGCAGTGAATGGGGGGGAGGGGACACTGAAGCTTTCTTT
>TRBD2|TRBJ2-2|TRBV4-3
CASSGTSGRGSTGELFF
TGCGCCAGCAGCGGGACTAGCGGGAGGGGGAGCACCGGGGAGCTGTTTTTT
>NA|TRBJ1-6|TRBV28
CASSFKSPLHF
TGTGCCAGCAGTTTCAAATCACCCCTCCACTTT
>NA|TRBJ1-3|TRBV10-3
CAISVGRSSGNTIYF
TGTGCCATCAGTGTGGGTAGGAGCTCTGGAAACACCATATATTTT
>NA|TRBJ1-1|TRBV7-9
CASSIRQSEAFF
TGTGCCAGCAGCATCAGACAGTCTGAAGCTTTCTTT
>NA|TRBJ2-5|TRBV18
CASSPPSGGGQETQYF
TGTGCCAGCTCACCACCGAGCGGAGGAGGGCAAGAGACCCAGTACTTC
>NA|TRBJ1-1|TRBV5-1
CASSLDAGTEAFF
TGCGCCAGCAGCTTGGACGCGGGTACTGAAGCTTTCTTT
>NA|TRBJ2-5|TRBV13
CASSYGQNQETQYF
TGTGCCAGCAGCTACGGACAGAACCAAGAGACCCAGTACTTC
>TRBD1|TRBJ2-3|TRBV5-1
CASYRGQGNTDTQYF
TGCGCCAGCTATCGGGGACAGGGGAACACAGATACGCAGTATTTT
>NA|TRBJ2-5|TRBV5-5
CASSPELGETQYF
TGTGCCAGCAGCCCAGAACTAGGAGAGACCCAGTACTTC
>NA|TRBJ2-3|TRBV7-9
CASSSPGGITDTQYF
TGTGCCAGCAGCTCCCCCGGAGGGATCACAGATACGCAGTATTTT
>TRBD2|TRBJ2-3|TRBV9
CASSVGAGGPTTDTQYF
TGTGCCAGCAGCGTAGGAGCGGGAGGGCCGACGACAGATACGCAGTATTTT
>TRBD2|TRBJ2-5|TRBV25-1
CASSEPGSGGDQETQYF
TGTGCCAGCAGTGAACCGGGGAGCGGGGGGGACCAAGAGACCCAGTACTTC
>TRBD1|TRBJ1-5|TRBV5-1
CASSLAGGSNQPQHF
TGCGCCAGCAGCTTGGCAGGGGGAAGCAATCAGCCCCAGCATTTT
>NA|TRBJ2-5|TRBV4-1
CASSQVQVRSEETQYF
TGCGCCAGCAGCCAAGTACAGGTCCGGTCAGAAGAGACCCAGTACTTC
>NA|TRBJ1-5|TRBV19
CASERGQRISNQPQHF
TGTGCCAGCGAAAGAGGACAGCGCATTAGCAATCAGCCCCAGCATTTT
>NA|TRBJ1-4|TRBV28
CASTEGGAHSEKLFF
TGTGCCAGCACCGAGGGAGGGGCCCATAGTGAAAAACTGTTTTTT
>NA|TRBJ2-2|TRBV18
CASFRLRGDGELFF
TGTGCCAGCTTCCGACTCAGGGGAGACGGGGAGCTGTTTTTT
>NA|TRBJ1-1|TRBV19
CASSIGKDWETEAFF
TGTGCCAGTAGTATCGGGAAAGACTGGGAGACTGAAGCTTTCTTT
>TRBD2|TRBJ2-1|TRBV18
CASSPPVSGGTYNEQFF
TGTGCCAGCTCACCACCAGTTAGCGGGGGAACCTACAATGAGCAGTTCTTC
>NA|TRBJ1-5|TRBV7-9
CASSFDRGNQPQHF
TGTGCCAGCAGCTTCGACAGAGGAAATCAGCCCCAGCATTTT
>NA|TRBJ1-5|TRBV28
CASSSLPRTEPQHF
TGTGCCAGCAGTTCGCTCCCGAGAACCGAGCCCCAGCATTTT
>NA|TRBJ2-1|TRBV6-6
CASSSRDSYNEQFF
TGTGCCAGCAGTTCCCGGGACTCCTACAATGAGCAGTTCTTC
>NA|TRBJ2-7|TRBV2
CASSELYEQYF
TGTGCCAGCAGTGAACTCTACGAGCAGTACTTC
>TRBD1|TRBJ2-1|TRBV6-1
CASSEVGDRANEQFF
TGTGCCAGCAGTGAGGTTGGGGACAGGGCGAATGAGCAGTTCTTC
>NA|TRBJ2-1|TRBV4-1
CASSQEEDTARQFF
TGCGCCAGCAGCCAAGAAGAAGACACCGCAAGGCAGTTCTTC
>TRBD1|TRBJ2-5|TRBV4-2
CASSQRTGVRETQYF
TGTGCCAGCAGCCAACGGACAGGGGTACGGGAGACCCAGTACTTC
>TRBD1|TRBJ1-3|TRBV18
CASSPPGTARNTIYF
TGTGCCAGCTCACCACCTGGGACAGCAAGAAACACCATATATTTT
>NA|TRBJ2-7|TRBV18
CASSPGLTGLAYEQYF
TGTGCCAGCTCACCAGGTTTAACAGGGTTAGCCTACGAGCAGTACTTC
>NA|TRBJ2-1|TRBV18
CASSPQTSSYNEQFF
TGTGCCAGCTCACCACAGACTAGCTCCTACAATGAGCAGTTCTTC
>NA|TRBJ2-3|TRBV2
CASSETRSTDTQYF
TGTGCCAGCAGCGAGACAAGAAGCACAGATACGCAGTATTTT
>TRBD2|TRBJ2-1|TRBV6-4
CASSKTGTSLSEQFF
TGTGCCAGCAGTAAAACCGGGACTAGCCTTTCTGAGCAGTTCTTC